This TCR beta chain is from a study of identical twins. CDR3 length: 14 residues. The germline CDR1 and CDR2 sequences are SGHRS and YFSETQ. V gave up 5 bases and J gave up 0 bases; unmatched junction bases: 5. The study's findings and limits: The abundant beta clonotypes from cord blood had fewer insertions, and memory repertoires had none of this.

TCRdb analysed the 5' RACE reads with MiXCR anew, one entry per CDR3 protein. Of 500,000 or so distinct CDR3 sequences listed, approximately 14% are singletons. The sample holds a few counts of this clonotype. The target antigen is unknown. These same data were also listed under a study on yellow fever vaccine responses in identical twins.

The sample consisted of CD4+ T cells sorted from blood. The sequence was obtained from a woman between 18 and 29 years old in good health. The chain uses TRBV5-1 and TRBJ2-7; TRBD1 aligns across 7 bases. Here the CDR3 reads CASRWTGDSYEQYF. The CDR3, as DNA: TGCGCCAGCAGGTGGACAGGCGACTCCTACGAGCAGTACTTC. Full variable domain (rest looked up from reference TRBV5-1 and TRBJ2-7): KAGVTQTPRYLIKTRGQQVTLSCSPISGHRSVSWYQQTPGQGLQFLFEYFSETQRNKGNFPGRFSGRQFSNSRSEMNVSTLELGDSALYLCASRWTGDSYEQYFGPGTRLTVT.